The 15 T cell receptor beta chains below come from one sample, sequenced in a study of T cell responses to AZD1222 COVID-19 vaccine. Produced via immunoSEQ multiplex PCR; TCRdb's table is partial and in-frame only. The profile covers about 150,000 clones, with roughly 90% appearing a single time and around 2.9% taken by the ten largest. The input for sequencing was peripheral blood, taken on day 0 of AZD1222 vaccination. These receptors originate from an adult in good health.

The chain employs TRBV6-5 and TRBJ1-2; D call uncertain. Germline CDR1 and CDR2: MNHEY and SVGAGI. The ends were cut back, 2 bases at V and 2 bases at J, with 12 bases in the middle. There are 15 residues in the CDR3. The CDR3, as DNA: TGTGCCAGCAGTTACGATTGGCAGCCAAACTATGGCTACACCTTC. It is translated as CASSYDWQPNYGYTF.

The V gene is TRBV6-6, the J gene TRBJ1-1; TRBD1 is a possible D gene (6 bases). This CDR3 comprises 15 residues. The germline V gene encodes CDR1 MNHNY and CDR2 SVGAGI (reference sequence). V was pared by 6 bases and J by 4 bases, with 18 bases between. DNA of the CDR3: TGTGCCAGCAGACCCGACGGGGGCTCGGGCACTGAAGCTTTCTTT. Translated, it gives CASRPDGGSGTEAFF.

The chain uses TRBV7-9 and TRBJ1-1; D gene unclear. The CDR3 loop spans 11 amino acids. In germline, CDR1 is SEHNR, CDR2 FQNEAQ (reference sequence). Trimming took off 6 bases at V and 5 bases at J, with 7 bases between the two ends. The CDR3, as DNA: TGTGCCAGCAGTCCACGAACTGAAGCTTTCTTT. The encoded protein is CASSPRTEAFF.

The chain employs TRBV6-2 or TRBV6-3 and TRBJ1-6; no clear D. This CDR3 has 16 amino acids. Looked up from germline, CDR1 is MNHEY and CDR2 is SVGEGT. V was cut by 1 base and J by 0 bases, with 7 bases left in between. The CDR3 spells CASSYYPSSYNSPLHF. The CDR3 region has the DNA TGTGCCAGCAGTTACTACCCGAGCTCCTATAATTCACCCCTCCACTTT.

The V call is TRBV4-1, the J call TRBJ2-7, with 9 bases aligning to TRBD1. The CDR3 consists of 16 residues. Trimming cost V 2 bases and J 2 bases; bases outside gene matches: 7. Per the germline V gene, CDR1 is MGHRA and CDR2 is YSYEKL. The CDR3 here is CASSQQTGTGTYEQYF. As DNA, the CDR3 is TGCGCCAGCAGCCAACAAACCGGGACAGGGACCTACGAGCAGTACTTC.

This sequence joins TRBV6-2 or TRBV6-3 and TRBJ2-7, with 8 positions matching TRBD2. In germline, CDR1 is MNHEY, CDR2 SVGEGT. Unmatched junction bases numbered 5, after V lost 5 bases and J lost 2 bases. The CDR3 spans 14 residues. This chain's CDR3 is CASSLSGGAYEQYF. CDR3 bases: TGTGCCAGCAGTCTAAGCGGGGGCGCCTACGAGCAGTACTTC.

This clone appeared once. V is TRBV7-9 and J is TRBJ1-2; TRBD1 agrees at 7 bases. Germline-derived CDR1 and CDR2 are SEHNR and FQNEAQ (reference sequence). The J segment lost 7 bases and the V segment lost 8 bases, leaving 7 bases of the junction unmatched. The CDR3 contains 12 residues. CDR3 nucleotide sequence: TGTGCCAGCGCAGGGGGGGCAACTGGCTACACCTTC. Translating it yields CASAGGATGYTF.

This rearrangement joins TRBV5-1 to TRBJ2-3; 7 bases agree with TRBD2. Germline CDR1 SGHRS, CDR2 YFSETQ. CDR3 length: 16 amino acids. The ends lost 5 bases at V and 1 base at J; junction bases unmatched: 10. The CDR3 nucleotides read TGCGCCAGCAGTTGGGAGGGGCAGGCGGGCACAGATACGCAGTATTTT. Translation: CASSWEGQAGTDTQYF.

CDR3 region: CASSFGTGRHEQYF. In DNA form, the CDR3 reads TGTGCCAGCAGCTTCGGGACAGGCAGGCACGAGCAGTACTTC. V is TRBV9 and J is TRBJ2-7, with 8 bases matching TRBD1. V was clipped by 4 bases and J by 5 bases; unmatched bases: 8. The germline CDR1 and CDR2 sequences are SGDLS and YYNGEE. The CDR3 has 14 amino acids.

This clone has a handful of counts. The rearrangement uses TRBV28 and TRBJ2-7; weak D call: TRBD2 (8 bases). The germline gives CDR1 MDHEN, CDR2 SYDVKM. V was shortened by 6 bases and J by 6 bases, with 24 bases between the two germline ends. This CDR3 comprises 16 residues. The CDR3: CASSPPGRGRGGEQYF. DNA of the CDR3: TGTGCCAGCAGCCCCCCCGGGAGGGGGCGAGGTGGCGAGCAGTACTTC.

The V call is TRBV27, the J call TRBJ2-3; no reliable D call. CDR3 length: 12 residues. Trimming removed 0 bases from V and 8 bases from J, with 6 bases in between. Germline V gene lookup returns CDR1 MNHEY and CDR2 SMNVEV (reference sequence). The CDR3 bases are TGTGCCAGCAGTTTATCGAGAGGTACGCAGTATTTT. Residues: CASSLSRGTQYF.

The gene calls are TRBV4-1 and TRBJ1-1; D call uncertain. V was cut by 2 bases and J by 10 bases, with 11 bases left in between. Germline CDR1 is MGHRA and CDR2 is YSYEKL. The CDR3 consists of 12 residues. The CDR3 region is CASSQLGLRAFF. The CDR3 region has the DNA TGCGCCAGCAGCCAACTAGGGCTTCGAGCTTTCTTT.

The CDR3, as DNA: TGCGCCAGCAGCCAAGATACAGGGGGCGAATCAGGGTGGGCAGAGACCCAGTACTTC. Translating it yields CASSQDTGGESGWAETQYF. The rearrangement uses TRBV4-3 and TRBJ2-5; 9 positions match TRBD1. V shed 0 bases, J shed 4 bases, and the junction held 15 bases outside the gene matches. CDR1 is LGHNA, CDR2 YSLEER, per germline. CDR3 length: 19 residues.

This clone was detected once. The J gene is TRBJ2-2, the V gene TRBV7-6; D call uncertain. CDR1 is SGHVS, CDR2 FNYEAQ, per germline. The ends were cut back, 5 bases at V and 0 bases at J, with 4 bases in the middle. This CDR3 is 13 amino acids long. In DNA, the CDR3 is TGTGCCAGCAGCACCCCGAACACCGGGGAGCTGTTTTTT. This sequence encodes CASSTPNTGELFF.

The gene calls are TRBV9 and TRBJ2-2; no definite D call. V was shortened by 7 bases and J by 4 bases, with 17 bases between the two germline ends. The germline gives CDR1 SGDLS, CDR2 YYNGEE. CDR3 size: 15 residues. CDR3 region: CASGRAPSRTGELFF. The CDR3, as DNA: TGTGCCAGCGGCCGGGCCCCGAGCCGCACCGGGGAGCTGTTTTTT.